The 7 T cell receptor beta chains listed next were all sequenced from one sample in a study of CD8+ T cells in alopecia areata. Treatment here: oral pan-JAK inhibitor, 5-10 mg twice daily. After isolation, RNA underwent reverse transcription to generate cDNA as the sequencing template. Repertoires were generated with immunoSEQ multiplex PCR, while TCRdb's copy carries only in-frame clones and drops some. The table includes under 200,000 clones, about 60% detected once. The starting material was CD4+ T cells sorted from blood, obtained at week 24, from a patient treated with tofacitinib. These receptors were obtained from a human donor with alopecia areata.

This clone was seen more than once but under ten times. Within the sample, other DNA sequences also encode this same CDR3. This sequence joins TRBV29-1 and TRBJ2-1; D may be TRBD1 (6 bases). V lost 6 bases and J 4 bases, leaving 10 bases between the germline ends. CDR1 is SQVTM and CDR2 is ANQGSEA in the germline V gene. This CDR3 is built from 12 residues. The CDR3: CSVGTNYNEQFF. CDR3 nucleotides: TGCAGCGTCGGGACAAATTACAATGAGCAGTTCTTC.

The gene calls are TRBV4-1 and TRBJ1-1, with D unresolved. There are 14 residues in the CDR3. Trimming removed 2 bases from V and 4 bases from J, with 11 bases in between. CDR1 is MGHRA, CDR2 YSYEKL, per germline. The CDR3 loop reads CASSQPQLLTEAFF. CDR3 nucleotides: TGCGCCAGCAGCCAACCACAGCTCCTCACTGAAGCTTTCTTT.

CDR3 residues: CSVDGLDRGKHEQYF. The CDR3, as DNA: TGCAGCGTTGATGGCTTGGACAGGGGAAAACACGAGCAGTACTTC. V and J are TRBV29-1 and TRBJ2-7; 9 bases agree with TRBD1. The CDR3 is 15 residues long. J gave up 5 bases and V 3 bases, and 11 bases lay outside the gene matches. Looked up from germline, CDR1 is SQVTM and CDR2 is ANQGSEA.

The chain links TRBV5-6 to TRBJ2-7, with D perhaps given as TRBD1 or TRBD2 (6 bases each). The CDR3 is made up of 13 amino acids. The V gene lost 2 bases and the J gene lost 7 bases, with 13 bases spanning the gap. Looked up from germline, CDR1 is SGHDT and CDR2 is YYEEEE. The CDR3 loop is CASSFGGAREQYF. The CDR3 bases are TGTGCCAGCAGCTTCGGGGGCGCGAGGGAGCAGTACTTC.

This clone was observed a few times. The rearrangement uses TRBV7-8 and TRBJ2-5, with D perhaps TRBD1 (5 bases). Trimming left V 0 bases short and J 0 bases short, with 11 bases between. CDR1 and CDR2 (germline): SGHVS, FQNEAQ. The CDR3 has 16 residues. The CDR3 coding sequence is TGTGCCAGCAGCTTAGCTGGGGCCTGGAACCAAGAGACCCAGTACTTC. Encoded protein: CASSLAGAWNQETQYF.

The genes are TRBV11-3 and TRBJ2-2; D is uncertain. V dropped 0 bases and J dropped 7 bases, with 6 bases sitting between them. The CDR3 has 13 residues. Germline CDR1 reads SGHNT; CDR2 reads YENEEA. The CDR3 DNA reads as TGTGCCAGCAGCTTAGACCCGTACGGGGAGCTGTTTTTT. Encoded protein: CASSLDPYGELFF. The variable domain in full, completed from reference TRBV11-3 and TRBJ2-2, reads EAGVVQSPRYKIIEKKQPVAFWCNPISGHNTLYWYLQNLGQGPELLIRYENEEAVDDSQLPKDRFSAERLKGVDSTLKIQPAELGDSAVYLCASSLDPYGELFFGEGSRLTVL.

The chain employs TRBV29-1 and TRBJ2-3; TRBD2 aligns across 9 bases. The CDR3 length is 15 residues. Germline lookup yields CDR1 SQVTM and CDR2 ANQGSEA. With V trimmed by 8 bases and J by 5 bases, 14 bases remained unmatched. CDR3 DNA: TGCAGCAACCCAGGGCACGCGGGGGGGCAAGATACGCAGTATTTT. Encoded protein: CSNPGHAGGQDTQYF.